Following are 27 T cell receptor beta chains from one sample sequenced in a study of blood T cell repertoires in COVID-19. Some clones are missing from TCRdb's copy, which holds only in-frame ones; the method was immunoSEQ multiplex PCR. The repertoire holds some 42,000 clones, with around four fifths as singletons. Material for sequencing was peripheral blood. Every receptor here comes from a man aged 45 to 65 with active COVID-19.

The chain joins TRBV18 to TRBJ2-7; the D gene is possibly TRBD2 (6 bases). The V gene's germline CDR1 is KGHSH and CDR2 LQKENI. The CDR3 spans 14 residues. V lost 5 bases and J lost 3, with 14 bases in between. CDR3: CASSKLTGSYEQYF. As DNA, the CDR3 is TGTGCCAGCTCAAAGCTTACCGGGAGCTACGAGCAGTACTTC.

J is TRBJ1-3 and V is TRBV16; D is perhaps TRBD1 (6 bases). V lost 0 bases, J lost 2 bases, and 11 bases lay in between. CDR1 KGHSY and CDR2 FQNENV come from the germline V gene. The CDR3 runs to 16 residues. The CDR3 spells CASSQSSGGPGNTIYF. The CDR3, as DNA: TGTGCCAGCAGCCAATCGAGTGGGGGCCCTGGAAACACCATATATTTT. Full variable domain (outside the CDR3, taken from reference TRBV16 and TRBJ1-3): GEEVAQTPKHLVRGEGQKAKLYCAPIKGHSYVFWYQQVLKNEFKFLISFQNENVFDETGMPKERFSAKCLPNSPCSLEIQATKLEDSAVYFCASSQSSGGPGNTIYFGEGSWLTVV.

Remarks on this clone: Its ends do not fully match the called genes, so a read error is possible. V is TRBV28 and J is TRBJ2-7; TRBD1 matches 9 bases. Per germline, CDR1 MDHEN and CDR2 SYDVKM. CDR3 length: 13 amino acids. The CDR3 sequence is CASSSGTGTALNF. CDR3 bases: TGTGCCAGCAGTTCCGGGACAGGGACAGCATTAAACTTC.

The CDR3 DNA reads TGTGCCAGCAGTGCGGACAGGGGCCTTTACACAGATACGCAGTATTTT. Translating gives CASSADRGLYTDTQYF. The genes are TRBV27 and TRBJ2-3; TRBD1 matches 9 bases. CDR3 length: 16 residues. CDR1 and CDR2 from the germline V gene are MNHEY and SMNVEV (reference sequence). The V segment lost 5 bases and the J segment 2 bases; nucleotides outside the gene matches: 8.

This chain uses TRBV25-1 with TRBJ1-6; the D is unclear. The V end lost 3 bases, the J end lost 4 bases, and 13 bases lay between the germline ends. Germline CDR1 and CDR2: MGHDK and SYGVNS. This CDR3 has 16 amino acids. In DNA, the CDR3 is TGTGCCAGCAGTGACCCCCGAGAGGGATATAATTCACCCCTCCACTTT. Amino acids: CASSDPREGYNSPLHF.

This chain links TRBV6-5 with TRBJ1-2; unclear D gene. V was trimmed by 0 bases and J by 2 bases, leaving 7 bases between them. Per germline, CDR1 MNHEY and CDR2 SVGAGI. CDR3 length: 14 residues. CDR3 residues: CASSYSTGNYGYTF. Here the CDR3 DNA reads TGTGCCAGCAGTTACTCGACCGGGAACTATGGCTACACCTTC.

The rearrangement links TRBV7-3 to TRBJ1-1; D might be TRBD1 (6 bases). CDR1 SGHTA and CDR2 FQGTGA come from the germline V gene. This CDR3 is built from 13 residues. The V gene lost 5 bases and the J gene lost 3 bases, with 10 bases spanning the gap. The CDR3 coding sequence is TGTGCCAGCAGCCCTCACAGGGACACTGAAGCTTTCTTT. Protein: CASSPHRDTEAFF.

This clone was observed once. The chain couples TRBV7-8 to TRBJ2-5, with 9 bases fitting TRBD1. CDR3 length: 15 amino acids. V lost 4 bases and J lost 2; bases outside the gene matches: 5. Germline V lookup: CDR1 SGHVS, CDR2 FQNEAQ. The CDR3 nucleotides are TGTGCCAGCAGCTACCGGGACAGGGCGCAAGAGACCCAGTACTTC. This encodes CASSYRDRAQETQYF.

This clone was seen only a few times. V and J are TRBV2 and TRBJ2-7; weak D call: TRBD1 (6 bases). Germline CDR1 is SNHLY and CDR2 is FYNNEI. Between the trimmed V and J ends, which lost 7 bases and 5 bases, there was a span of 15 bases. This CDR3 comprises 13 residues. DNA of the CDR3: TGTGCCAGCAAGGGTGACAGGTTCGACGAGCAGTACTTC. This translates into CASKGDRFDEQYF.

J is TRBJ1-2 and V is TRBV12-3 or TRBV12-4, with D maybe TRBD1 (6 bases). This CDR3 has 13 residues. Trimming cost V 5 bases and J 7 bases, with 14 bases left between them. CDR3 residues: CASSQTGLRGYTF. CDR3 in DNA: TGTGCCAGCAGTCAAACAGGGTTGCGTGGCTACACCTTC.

The V gene is TRBV24-1, the J gene TRBJ1-5; TRBD1 is a possible D gene (6 bases). The CDR3 spans 15 residues. V shed 4 bases and J shed 7 bases, with 16 bases lying between them. Germline V lookup: CDR1 KGHDR, CDR2 SFDVKD. Written as DNA, the CDR3 is TGTGCCACCAGTGACGCCGGGACACAAGGGCAGCCCCAGCATTTT. Protein sequence: CATSDAGTQGQPQHF.

This sequence joins TRBV14 and TRBJ2-3; 11 bases line up with TRBD2. This CDR3 contains 15 residues. Losses at the gene ends were 4 bases for V and 2 bases for J; bases not matched to a gene: 2. Germline V gene lookup returns CDR1 SGHDN and CDR2 FVKESK. CDR3 bases: TGTGCCAGCAGCCGACTAGCGGGGTTCACAGATACGCAGTATTTT. This gives the protein CASSRLAGFTDTQYF. Variable domain in full (rest from reference TRBV14 and TRBJ2-3): EAGVTQFPSHSVIEKGQTVTLRCDPISGHDNLYWYRRVMGKEIKFLLHFVKESKQDESGMPNNRFLAERTGGTYSTLKVQPAELEDSGVYFCASSRLAGFTDTQYFGPGTRLTVL.

The chain employs TRBV6-5 and TRBJ1-2, with 9 bases identical to TRBD1. The CDR3 contains 14 residues. Germline CDR1 reads MNHEY; CDR2 reads SVGAGI. The V gene end was trimmed by 6 bases and the J gene end by 7 bases; junction bases not matched to a gene: 9. The CDR3 spells CASRRDRVPAGYTF. In nucleotides, the CDR3 is TGTGCCAGCAGAAGGGACAGGGTGCCTGCTGGCTACACCTTC.

In this sample, this clone turned up a few times. CDR3 nucleotide sequence: TGTGCCAGCAGGCCTACTACGACAGGGGGCAGGGGAGGCTACACCTTC. It codes for CASRPTTTGGRGGYTF. The chain employs TRBV2 and TRBJ1-2; 10 positions match TRBD1. CDR1 is SNHLY and CDR2 is FYNNEI in the germline V gene. The CDR3 is 16 amino acids. After removal of 6 bases from V and 8 bases from J, the junction contained 15 bases not matched to a gene.

This clone came up once. The rearrangement links TRBV28 to TRBJ2-1, with no clear D. The CDR3 runs 13 residues. The germline V and J ends were trimmed by 8 bases and 5 bases, with 13 bases remaining between them. Germline CDR1 MDHEN, CDR2 SYDVKM. The CDR3 DNA is TGTGCCAGCGGGCAAGACGTACACAATGAGCAGTTCTTC. Protein sequence: CASGQDVHNEQFF.

The CDR3 DNA reads TGTGCCAGCAGTTTAGAGCCACGGAGACAGGGAAGGATGATTGCGCAGTATTTT. Encoded protein: CASSLEPRRQGRMIAQYF. This rearrangement joins TRBV28 to TRBJ2-3; 7 bases are a match to TRBD1. V shed 2 bases, J shed 10 bases, and the junction held 21 bases outside the gene matches. Germline values: CDR1 MDHEN, CDR2 SYDVKM. The CDR3 has 18 residues.

V usage is TRBV21-1 and J usage is TRBJ2-7; the table names TRBD2, a call not compared with the DNA. TRBV21-1 represents a pseudogene. The CDR3 contains 15 residues. CDR3 DNA sequence: TGTGCCAGCAGCAAGCGAGGACTAGCAGTCTACGAGCAGTACTTC. Amino acids: CASSKRGLAVYEQYF.

The CDR3 bases are TGTGCCAGCAGTGAAAGCCTAGCGGGAGTAGAGACCCAGTACTTC. Protein product: CASSESLAGVETQYF. The V and J genes are TRBV25-1 and TRBJ2-5, with TRBD2 matching over 10 bases. Germline V gives CDR1 MGHDK, CDR2 SYGVNS. The CDR3 consists of 15 residues. V lost 2 bases, J lost 4 bases, and 4 bases stayed unmatched.

This sequence joins TRBV4-2 and TRBJ2-7, with a weak D call TRBD1 (5 bases). V shed 0 bases and J shed 6 bases, with 12 bases lying between them. Germline lookup yields CDR1 LGHNA and CDR2 YNFKEQ. The CDR3 runs to 14 residues. DNA for the CDR3: TGTGCCAGCAGCCAAGATGAACAGGTTGGCGAGCAGTACTTC. Translation: CASSQDEQVGEQYF.

V is TRBV5-4 and J is TRBJ1-5; TRBD1 might be the D (6 bases). Trimming pared 0 bases from V and 5 bases from J, leaving 12 bases between. CDR1 is SGHNT, CDR2 YYREEE, per germline (reference sequence). The CDR3 spans 15 residues. The CDR3 loop is CASSLAPSGDQPQHF. The CDR3 nucleotides read TGTGCCAGCAGCTTGGCCCCCTCAGGGGATCAGCCCCAGCATTTT. Based on the CDR3 plus reference TRBV5-4 and TRBJ1-5, the full variable domain is ETGVTQSPTHLIKTRGQQVTLRCSSQSGHNTVSWYQQALGQGPQFIFQYYREEENGRGNFPPRFSGLQFPNYSSELNVNALELDDSALYLCASSLAPSGDQPQHFGDGTRLSIL.

The chain employs TRBV5-1 and TRBJ2-1; 8 positions agree with TRBD1. Germline lookup yields CDR1 SGHRS and CDR2 YFSETQ. Losses at the gene ends were 0 bases for V and 3 bases for J; bases not matched to a gene: 5. This CDR3 has 16 residues. CDR3 in amino acids: CASSLVSRGLYNEQFF. For the CDR3, the DNA is TGCGCCAGCAGCTTGGTATCCAGGGGGCTCTACAATGAGCAGTTCTTC.

In this sample, this clone turned up a few times. The chain recombines TRBV10-1 with TRBJ1-2; 7 bases line up with TRBD1. From germline, CDR1 is WNHNN and CDR2 SYGVQD (reference sequence). The CDR3 is 15 residues long. The V gene end was trimmed by 3 bases and the J gene end by 8 bases; junction bases not matched to a gene: 12. CDR3 sequence reads: CASSDPGETGTGYTF. For the CDR3, the DNA is TGCGCCAGCAGTGACCCTGGGGAGACAGGGACCGGCTACACCTTC.

The V and J genes are TRBV24-1 and TRBJ2-2; D gene unclear. V was cut by 5 bases and J by 4 bases, with 13 bases left in between. The CDR3 consists of 15 residues. Germline V CDR1 and CDR2: KGHDR, SFDVKD. Here the CDR3 DNA reads TGTGCCACCAGTGGCGGCGGCTTCACCACCGGGGAGCTGTTTTTT. Translation: CATSGGGFTTGELFF.

The chain uses TRBV27 and TRBJ1-2; D is undetermined. V lost 3 bases and J lost 2, with 7 bases in between. CDR3 length equals 13 residues. In germline, CDR1 is MNHEY, CDR2 SMNVEV (reference sequence). DNA for the CDR3: TGTGCCAGCAGTTTGGCAGGCAACTATGGCTACACCTTC. Its translation is CASSLAGNYGYTF.

The rearrangement joins TRBV5-6 to TRBJ1-1; TRBD1 is a possible D gene (5 bases). CDR3 length: 15 amino acids. Per the germline V gene, CDR1 is SGHDT and CDR2 is YYEEEE. The germline V and J ends were trimmed by 4 bases and 4 bases, with 17 bases remaining between them. This CDR3 is CASSPKQVGSTEAFF. DNA of the CDR3: TGTGCCAGCAGCCCCAAACAGGTCGGGAGCACTGAAGCTTTCTTT.

The chain uses TRBV7-9 and TRBJ1-1; a weak D match, TRBD1 (6 bases). Germline CDR1 is SEHNR and CDR2 is FQNEAQ (reference sequence). This CDR3 region has 15 residues. V was cut by 5 bases and J by 1 base, with 14 bases left in between. This chain's CDR3 is CASSTPRGGNTEAFF. The DNA for the CDR3 is TGTGCCAGCAGCACTCCCAGGGGCGGGAACACTGAAGCTTTCTTT.

This clone showed up just a few times. The J gene is TRBJ1-1, the V gene TRBV7-2; the D gene is possibly TRBD1 (5 bases). This CDR3 has 14 amino acids. V was shortened by 5 bases and J by 6 bases, with 16 bases between the two germline ends. The V gene's germline CDR1 is SGHTA and CDR2 FQGNSA. CDR3 nucleotides: TGTGCCAGCAGCGCAAGACAACAGGTTGCTGAAGCTTTCTTT. As protein: CASSARQQVAEAFF.